Included here is one T cell receptor (beta chain) sequence, with context. Its antigen is not known. The data were obtained in a study of response to subunit inactivated influenza vaccine. Study conclusions and caveats: T cells newly recruited by each seasonal influenza vaccination are few, the authors suggested.

Via MiXCR, TCRdb re-called the RT-PCR reads, giving one row per CDR3 protein. Here the sample spans a few hundred thousand distinct CDR3 sequences, 11% to 15% being singletons. Sample: PBMCs from blood, taken about 11 days after vaccination. The clonotype was recovered from a man in his forties or fifties who received an inactivated influenza vaccine.

The CDR3 loop is CASSSVGVLETQYF. The CDR3 DNA is TGTGCCAGCTCCTCCGTAGGGGTTCTAGAGACCCAGTACTTC. The V gene is TRBV7-2, the J gene TRBJ2-5, with D tentatively TRBD1 (5 bases). Trimming took 8 bases from V and 4 from J, leaving 17 bases between them. Germline CDR1 and CDR2: SGHTA and FQGNSA. The CDR3 covers 14 residues. Full variable domain (missing parts from reference TRBV7-2 and TRBJ2-5): GAGVSQSPSNKVTEKGKDVELRCDPISGHTALYWYRQSLGQGLEFLIYFQGNSAPDKSGLPSDRFSAERTGGSVSTLTIQRTQQEDSAVYLCASSSVGVLETQYFGPGTRLLVL.